This record concerns one TCR beta chain sequence. Its antigen remains unknown. These data are taken from a study of T cells in Graves' hyperthyroidism and ophthalmopathy. Regarding the study as a whole: A 13 V-J model separated ophthalmopathy from stable hyperthyroidism.

V was pared by 4 bases and J by 7 bases, with 16 bases between. The CDR3 covers 13 residues. Germline V gene lookup returns CDR1 SQVTM and CDR2 ANQGSEA. Researchers took RNA transcripts and amplified the TCR beta CDR3 regions from them. RT-PCR in the first round (using the HTBI primer set) targeted the TCR CDR3. TCRdb called the multiplex PCR reads again in MiXCR, with one record for every CDR3 protein. The sample contains approximately 400,000 distinct CDR3 sequences, about 14% of which appear only once. The genes are TRBV29-1 and TRBJ2-5; D is ambiguous. This sequence originates from a woman under 40 with Graves' ophthalmopathy. Input material: blood. The CDR3 sequence is CSVVVTSPGTQYF. CDR3 sequence (DNA): TGCAGCGTTGTGGTGACAAGCCCGGGGACCCAGTACTTC.